What follows describes a single T cell receptor (beta chain). This entry belongs to a study of blood T cell repertoires in COVID-19. The CDR3 totals 16 residues. J was trimmed by 2 bases and V by 1 base; bases with no gene match: 5. Germline V gene data show CDR1 as SGHNT and CDR2 as YENEEA. Libraries were prepared by immunoSEQ multiplex PCR; TCRdb keeps only in-frame clonotypes and omits some of them. The table shows some 340,000 clones, with about 89% occurring only once. This TCR derives from a woman in her 30s who had recovered from COVID-19. Sequencing used PBMCs or T cells enriched from blood (not recorded which). The gene calls are TRBV11-3 and TRBJ2-3; 8 nucleotides match TRBD2. As DNA, the CDR3 is TGTGCCAGCAGCTTAGGTGCGGGAGGACCCACAGATACGCAGTATTTT. Its translation: CASSLGAGGPTDTQYF.